This T cell receptor (beta chain) originates from a study of shared clonotypes between healthy human individuals. V was cut by 5 bases and J by 0 bases, with 14 bases left in between. Germline CDR1 and CDR2: SGHNT and YYREEE (reference sequence). The CDR3 runs 16 residues. Measured with immunoSEQ multiplex PCR; TCRdb has only the in-frame clones, and not every one. The sample has millions of clones, over 85% seen once. The sequence was collected from a man between 18 and 35 years old in good health. This chain links TRBV5-4 with TRBJ1-4; D is uncertain. The sample taken for sequencing was naive CD4+ T cells sorted from blood. Documented subset: CD45RA+ positively selected. CDR3 amino acids: CASRPGGPATNEKLFF. CDR3 coding DNA: TGTGCCAGCAGACCTGGTGGCCCTGCAACTAATGAAAAACTGTTTTTT.